The 31 T cell receptor beta chains given below trace back to one sample, sequenced in a study of cytomegalovirus exposure and HLA in healthy donors. PCR primers comprised 60 Vbeta and 13 Jbeta primers. Produced via immunoSEQ multiplex PCR; TCRdb's table is partial and in-frame only. The sample lists 110,000 or so clones; 73% were seen once. Material for sequencing was PBMCs. These receptors were collected from a man in his forties or fifties in good health and CMV-seronegative.

This chain uses TRBV7-9 with TRBJ1-2; D unresolved. There are 14 residues in the CDR3. Germline loops: CDR1 SEHNR, CDR2 FQNEAQ (reference sequence). V lost 5 bases, J lost 1 base, and 11 bases lay in between. The CDR3 DNA reads TGTGCCAGCAGCCCCCTACTGAATAACTATGGCTACACCTTC. It codes for CASSPLLNNYGYTF.

This clone has a single count. The chain carries TRBV5-4 and TRBJ1-1; D is possibly TRBD1 (6 bases). V dropped 10 bases and J dropped 4 bases, with 20 bases sitting between them. This CDR3 has 14 amino acids. Germline CDR1 is SGHNT and CDR2 is YYREEE (reference sequence). The CDR3 sequence: CAPAGGQWSTEAFF. CDR3 bases: TGTGCCCCCGCGGGGGGGCAGTGGAGCACTGAAGCTTTCTTT.

The chain is built from TRBV15 and TRBJ2-5; TRBD2 matches at 8 bases. Germline CDR1 LNHNV, CDR2 YYDKDF (reference sequence). The CDR3 length is 17 residues. V lost 3 bases and J lost 3; bases outside the gene matches: 12. The CDR3 is CATSRGLMRGAEETQYF. In nucleotides, the CDR3 is TGTGCCACCAGCAGGGGACTTATGCGGGGGGCAGAAGAGACCCAGTACTTC.

V and J are TRBV19 and TRBJ1-5, with a possible D match to TRBD1 (5 bases). Germline CDR1 reads LNHDA; CDR2 reads SQIVND (reference sequence). This CDR3 has 15 residues. Trimming pared 4 bases from V and 2 bases from J, leaving 12 bases between. The CDR3 bases are TGTGCCAGTAGTAACGAAGGGGTCGGCAATCAGCCCCAGCATTTT. Amino acids: CASSNEGVGNQPQHF.

The J gene is TRBJ1-4, the V gene TRBV10-3; D possibly corresponds to TRBD1 (5 bases). The CDR3 is 16 amino acids. The germline CDR1 and CDR2 sequences are ENHRY and SYGVKD. V was cut by 3 bases and J by 0 bases, with 11 bases left in between. The DNA of the CDR3 is TGTGCCATCAGTGATATAGACAGTGCAACTAATGAAAAACTGTTTTTT. Translated: CAISDIDSATNEKLFF.

This chain joins TRBV4-2 and TRBJ2-3; tentatively, D is TRBD1 (5 bases). The CDR3 runs to 16 residues. Trimming took off 4 bases at V and 8 bases at J, with 22 bases between the two ends. Germline values: CDR1 LGHNA, CDR2 YNFKEQ. The DNA of the CDR3 is TGTGCCAGCAGCCGACAGCCGGACCACCGTTGGGGTACGCAGTATTTT. This translates into CASSRQPDHRWGTQYF.

V usage is TRBV2 and J usage is TRBJ1-2; D is undetermined. CDR3 length: 13 amino acids. Germline-derived CDR1 and CDR2 are SNHLY and FYNNEI. V lost 11 bases to trimming and J lost 5 bases, with 18 bases between them. The CDR3 coding sequence is TGTGCCGGACTAGGGAGGGTAGGGTATGGCTACACCTTC. Encoded protein: CAGLGRVGYGYTF.

The chain links TRBV7-8 to TRBJ2-2; D unclear. Per germline, CDR1 SGHVS and CDR2 FQNEAQ. V lost 1 base and J lost 0, with 6 bases in between. The CDR3 totals 15 residues. The CDR3 region has the DNA TGTGCCAGCAGCTTAGGGCAGACGAACACCGGGGAGCTGTTTTTT. Translation gives CASSLGQTNTGELFF.

The chain employs TRBV7-9 and TRBJ2-1; 10 bases are a match to TRBD1. CDR3 length equals 14 residues. Germline lookup yields CDR1 SEHNR and CDR2 FQNEAQ (reference sequence). Germline trimming cut 4 bases from V and 9 bases from J; bases unmatched to any gene: 6. The CDR3 reads CASSSRTGGGEQFF. In DNA form, the CDR3 reads TGTGCCAGCAGCTCTCGGACAGGGGGAGGTGAGCAGTTCTTC.

The V and J genes are TRBV10-3 and TRBJ2-5, with 11 nucleotides matching TRBD2. The V gene's germline CDR1 is ENHRY and CDR2 SYGVKD. The CDR3 has 15 residues. The J segment lost 2 bases and the V segment lost 4 bases, leaving 3 bases of the junction unmatched. The CDR3 reads CAISGGTSGQETQYF. The CDR3 coding sequence is TGTGCCATCAGTGGAGGGACTAGCGGTCAAGAGACCCAGTACTTC.

This clone was found a few times. The chain combines TRBV7-2 with TRBJ1-5; D is possibly TRBD1 (6 bases). The CDR3 is 15 amino acids. The germline gives CDR1 SGHTA, CDR2 FQGNSA. V was trimmed by 1 base and J by 5 bases, leaving 12 bases between them. The CDR3 nucleotides are TGTGCCAGCAGCTTAGTGCAGACAGGTTATCAGCCCCAGCATTTT. Encoded protein: CASSLVQTGYQPQHF.

The sample holds one count of this clone. The chain uses TRBV15 and TRBJ2-5; D gene uncertain. With 1 base removed from V and 2 bases from J, the gap between germline ends came to 11 bases. The length of the CDR3 is 15 residues. The germline gives CDR1 LNHNV, CDR2 YYDKDF (reference sequence). The CDR3 sequence is CATSRGPGGQETQYF. The CDR3 nucleotides are TGTGCCACCAGCAGAGGCCCGGGTGGTCAAGAGACCCAGTACTTC.

This clone was counted ten times or more. The J gene is TRBJ2-1, the V gene TRBV9; D remains unclear. CDR3 length: 14 residues. Germline CDR1 reads SGDLS; CDR2 reads YYNGEE. The V end lost 4 bases, the J end lost 0 bases, and 8 bases lay between the germline ends. CDR3 nucleotides: TGTGCCAGCAGCACAGAAAACTCCTACAATGAGCAGTTCTTC. It encodes CASSTENSYNEQFF. Full variable domain (missing parts from reference TRBV9 and TRBJ2-1): DSGVTQTPKHLITATGQRVTLRCSPRSGDLSVYWYQQSLDQGLQFLIQYYNGEERAKGNILERFSAQQFPDLHSELNLSSLELGDSALYFCASSTENSYNEQFFGPGTRLTVL.

This clone came up a few times. The V call is TRBV19, the J call TRBJ1-5, with TRBD1 matching 8 bases. CDR1 is LNHDA and CDR2 is SQIVND in the germline V gene (reference sequence). Trimming at V came to 6 bases and at J to 1 base, leaving 11 bases not matched to a gene. The CDR3 has 17 residues. DNA for the CDR3: TGTGCCAGTAGCAGGACAGGGATGTATTCAAGCAATCAGCCCCAGCATTTT. Translation gives CASSRTGMYSSNQPQHF.

This clone was counted a single time. This chain connects TRBV6-5 to TRBJ2-5, with D perhaps TRBD1 (6 bases). CDR1 MNHEY and CDR2 SVGAGI come from the germline V gene. V dropped 0 bases and J dropped 1 base, with 12 bases sitting between them. The length of the CDR3 is 16 residues. The CDR3 DNA follows: TGTGCCAGCAGTTACTCACAAACAGGGCTCCAAGAGACCCAGTACTTC. Protein product: CASSYSQTGLQETQYF.

This clone was counted only a few times. The junction and the germline gene differ at one end; a read error may be behind it. The chain combines TRBV28 with TRBJ1-5, with D perhaps matching TRBD1 (5 bases). The CDR3 loop spans 15 amino acids. Per germline, CDR1 MDHEN and CDR2 SYDVKM. Here the CDR3 DNA reads TGTGCCAGCAGGCGCCCCGGGCAGGGCAACCAGCCCCAGCATTTT. This encodes CASRRPGQGNQPQHF.

This clone was detected a few times. The V and J genes are TRBV6-6 and TRBJ1-1; the D is unclear. Germline lookup yields CDR1 MNHNY and CDR2 SVGAGI (reference sequence). This CDR3 is 11 amino acids long. V was pared by 7 bases and J by 8 bases, with 11 bases between. The CDR3, as DNA: TGTGCCAGCACCAGGTTGGAAGAAGCTTTCTTT. It encodes CASTRLEEAFF.

This chain joins TRBV4-1 and TRBJ2-2; D perhaps matches TRBD2 (7 bases). Trimming took 1 base from V and 0 from J, leaving 9 bases between them. The CDR3 extends over 16 amino acids. In germline, CDR1 is MGHRA, CDR2 YSYEKL. The CDR3 DNA reads TGCGCCAGCAGCCAAGGAGGGGGGGCGAACACCGGGGAGCTGTTTTTT. Amino acids: CASSQGGGANTGELFF.

The gene calls are TRBV30 and TRBJ2-1, with 7 bases matching TRBD2. Per the germline V gene, CDR1 is GTSNPN and CDR2 is SVGIG (reference sequence). This CDR3 is 17 amino acids long. V lost 7 bases to trimming and J lost 5 bases; unmatched junction nucleotides: 20. CDR3 protein: CASRGGGISLLHNEQFF. DNA of the CDR3: TGTGCCTCAAGAGGCGGGGGAATTAGCTTACTTCACAATGAGCAGTTCTTC.

This clone was recorded only once. Mismatch with germline at one junction end may stem from a read error. The genes are TRBV7-9 and TRBJ2-1; no clear D. The CDR3 has 12 residues. CDR1 and CDR2 (germline): SEHNR, FQNEAQ (reference sequence). This CDR3 is CSSSYRTNEQFF. The CDR3 DNA reads TGTTCCAGCAGCTACAGAACAAATGAGCAGTTCTTC.

V usage is TRBV5-8 and J usage is TRBJ2-3; 8 positions agree with TRBD2. CDR1 SGHTS and CDR2 YDEGEE come from the germline V gene. V was clipped by 5 bases and J by 3 bases; unmatched bases: 11. This CDR3 comprises 16 residues. Here the CDR3 reads CASSSNVAGWTDTQYF. DNA of the CDR3: TGTGCCAGCAGTTCGAACGTAGCGGGGTGGACAGATACGCAGTATTTT.

This sequence joins TRBV29-1 and TRBJ2-1; D is possibly TRBD1 (6 bases). The CDR3 runs 15 residues. The germline V and J ends were trimmed by 3 bases and 11 bases, with 23 bases remaining between them. Looked up from germline, CDR1 is SQVTM and CDR2 is ANQGSEA. CDR3 residues: CSVEGTQGSNRQQFF. The CDR3 region has the DNA TGCAGCGTTGAGGGAACACAGGGTTCCAACCGACAGCAGTTCTTC.

The genes are TRBV6-6 and TRBJ1-1; D not resolved. CDR3 length: 13 residues. Germline CDR1 MNHNY, CDR2 SVGAGI (reference sequence). V was trimmed by 4 bases and J by 6 bases, leaving 12 bases between them. The chain's CDR3 is CASSLVGTAEAFF. The CDR3, as DNA: TGTGCCAGCAGTTTGGTGGGTACAGCTGAAGCTTTCTTT.

DNA of the CDR3: TGTGCCAGCAGCAGCGGGGGGGCCGTCACCGGGGAGCTGTTTTTT. Its protein is CASSSGGAVTGELFF. The chain has TRBV5-4 and TRBJ2-2; 10 nucleotides align to TRBD2. Germline V gives CDR1 SGHNT, CDR2 YYREEE (reference sequence). The CDR3 length is 15 residues. J was trimmed by 4 bases and V by 4 bases; bases with no gene match: 4.

This chain uses TRBV27 with TRBJ1-2; D possibly corresponds to TRBD1 (5 bases). The germline V gene encodes CDR1 MNHEY and CDR2 SMNVEV (reference sequence). The CDR3 covers 13 residues. With 6 bases removed from V and 5 bases from J, the gap between germline ends came to 13 bases. CDR3 residues: CASRRGHGYGYTF. Here the CDR3 DNA reads TGTGCCAGCAGACGAGGACATGGGTATGGCTACACCTTC.

The chain carries TRBV7-8 and TRBJ2-2, with D uncertain. Germline lookup yields CDR1 SGHVS and CDR2 FQNEAQ. The length of the CDR3 is 15 residues. The V end lost 6 bases, the J end lost 4 bases, and 15 bases lay between the germline ends. For the CDR3, the DNA is TGTGCCAGCAGTACTCAATCCCCGGGCACCGGGGAGCTGTTTTTT. Protein sequence: CASSTQSPGTGELFF. Looking up the rest from reference TRBV7-8 and TRBJ2-2 gives the full variable domain: GAGVSQSPRYKVAKRGQDVALRCDPISGHVSLFWYQQALGQGPEFLTYFQNEAQLDKSGLPSDRFFAERPEGSVSTLKIQRTQQEDSAVYLCASSTQSPGTGELFFGEGSRLTVL.

This clone was seen more than once but under ten times. This CDR3 is CASSRTGGPHEQYF. The CDR3 DNA reads TGTGCCAGCAGCCGAACAGGGGGCCCCCACGAGCAGTACTTC. This chain uses TRBV7-2 with TRBJ2-7; TRBD1 matches at 9 bases. The CDR3 runs 14 residues. V trimming: 5 bases; J trimming: 5 bases; junction bases outside the gene matches: 7. The V gene's germline CDR1 is SGHTA and CDR2 FQGNSA.

The CDR3 protein is CASSSTGLDGYTF. CDR3 nucleotides: TGTGCCAGCAGCTCGACAGGGTTGGATGGCTACACCTTC. The rearrangement links TRBV7-3 to TRBJ1-2; 7 bases agree with TRBD1. Germline V lookup: CDR1 SGHTA, CDR2 FQGTGA. Trimming cost V 4 bases and J 6 bases; bases outside gene matches: 5. The CDR3 extends over 13 amino acids.

CDR3: CASSLPGLSGSGELFF. CDR3 sequence (DNA): TGTGCCAGCAGCCTCCCGGGGTTATCCGGTTCCGGGGAGCTGTTTTTT. The genes are TRBV7-2 and TRBJ2-2; weak D call: TRBD2 (5 bases). The ends were cut back, 5 bases at V and 6 bases at J, with 19 bases in the middle. The CDR3 contains 16 residues. CDR1 and CDR2 from the germline V gene are SGHTA and FQGNSA. Drawing the rest from reference TRBV7-2 and TRBJ2-2, the complete variable domain is GAGVSQSPSNKVTEKGKDVELRCDPISGHTALYWYRQSLGQGLEFLIYFQGNSAPDKSGLPSDRFSAERTGGSVSTLTIQRTQQEDSAVYLCASSLPGLSGSGELFFGEGSRLTVL.

V usage is TRBV11-3 and J usage is TRBJ2-3; 9 nucleotides align to TRBD2. V lost 0 bases to trimming and J lost 1 base; unmatched junction nucleotides: 5. CDR1 and CDR2 (germline): SGHNT, YENEEA. There are 17 residues in the CDR3. CDR3 bases: TGTGCCAGCAGCTTAGATCAGCGGGGGGCCCGCACAGATACGCAGTATTTT. Amino acids: CASSLDQRGARTDTQYF.

The rearrangement joins TRBV7-9 to TRBJ1-5; D call uncertain. V shed 5 bases and J shed 7 bases, with 15 bases lying between them. Germline V CDR1 and CDR2: SEHNR, FQNEAQ (reference sequence). The CDR3 is made up of 14 amino acids. The CDR3 sequence: CASSPPGGGQPQHF. CDR3 bases: TGTGCCAGCAGCCCTCCGGGAGGAGGGCAGCCCCAGCATTTT.